This T cell receptor beta chain was found in a study of blood T cell repertoires in COVID-19. Study summary: There were acute and convalescent COVID-19 samples, and they came from the United States, Italy and Spain. The cDNA or gDNA used as material had been derived from T cells, B-cell-depleted T cells, or PBMCs.

The CDR3 covers 12 residues. Trimming pared 4 bases from V and 8 bases from J, leaving 14 bases between. Germline V gene lookup returns CDR1 SQVTM and CDR2 ANQGSEA. Original processing methods: Nucleated cell number was recorded as an estimate derived from reference gene primer amplification. Repertoires were generated with immunoSEQ multiplex PCR, while TCRdb's copy carries only in-frame clones and drops some. That table gives V, J and clone size, and the DNA gave D and trimming. This table holds fewer than 350,000 clones, 85% found once. The chain uses TRBV29-1 and TRBJ1-2; D is unclear. The sequencing sample was made of peripheral blood. This clonotype was obtained from a woman in her 50s with active or convalescent COVID-19. CDR3 region: CSVVPTSGGYTF. CDR3 in DNA: TGCAGCGTTGTGCCAACTTCGGGGGGCTACACCTTC.